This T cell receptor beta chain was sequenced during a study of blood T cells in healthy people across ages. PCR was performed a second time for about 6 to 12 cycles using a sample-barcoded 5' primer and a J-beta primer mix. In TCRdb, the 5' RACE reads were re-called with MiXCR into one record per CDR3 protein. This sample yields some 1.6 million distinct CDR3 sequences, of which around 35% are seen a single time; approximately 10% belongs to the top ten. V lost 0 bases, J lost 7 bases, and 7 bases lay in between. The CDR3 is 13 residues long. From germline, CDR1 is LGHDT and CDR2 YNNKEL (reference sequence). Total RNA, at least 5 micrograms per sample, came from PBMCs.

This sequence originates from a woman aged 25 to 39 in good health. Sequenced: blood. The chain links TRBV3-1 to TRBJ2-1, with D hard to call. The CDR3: CASSQDSANEQFF. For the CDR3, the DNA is TGTGCCAGCAGCCAAGATTCGGCAAATGAGCAGTTCTTC.